This T cell receptor (beta chain) was retrieved from a study of cytomegalovirus exposure and HLA in healthy donors. Across the whole study: Earlier work reported 100 million to 130 million unique TCR beta sequences from about 180 million T cells. The study, taken as a whole, reports: Earlier analysis found most TCR beta V segments productive about 87% or about 30% of the time. 16,951 TCR beta sequences were associated with HLA alleles at 0.05 false discovery rate in a later analysis.

Primers included in the PCR were 60 Vbeta and 13 Jbeta primers. The protocol was immunoSEQ multiplex PCR, while the TCRdb copy is restricted to in-frame clones and leaves out a portion. Found here are some 100,000 clones, over 70% of them singletons; the top ten hold approximately 1.1%. This clone showed up just a few times. Its antigen remains unidentified. There are 12 residues in the CDR3. V was trimmed by 4 bases and J by 9 bases, leaving 11 bases between them. Germline V lookup: CDR1 SGDLS, CDR2 YYNGEE. This chain uses TRBV9 with TRBJ1-3; D is unclear. Sequences were obtained from PBMCs. This receptor was taken from a girl under 10 years old in good health and CMV-seropositive. CDR3 protein: CASSLSRGTIYF. The CDR3 DNA is TGTGCCAGCAGCCTCTCTCGGGGCACCATATATTTT.